This T cell receptor beta chain was identified in a study of cytomegalovirus exposure and HLA in healthy donors (dated by TCRdb to 2017 to 2019). In the study overall: An earlier analysis of 587 of the donors reported 250 to 300 Gb of sequence data and some 110 million unique TCR beta sequences obtained from around 180 million T cells. Of the 398 genotyped donors, 81% were placed in the genetic ancestry cluster associated with self-reported Caucasian donors. Typing coverage varied by locus: about 629-640 donors for A, B, C, DRB1 and DQB1; roughly 510 for DQA1; 606 for DPA1; 400 to 480 for DPB1. Approximately 330 gigabases of sequencing data and 91 million or so unique TCR sequences made up an early release that covered around 640 HLA-typed donors. HLA typing covered class I and class II loci at four-digit resolution. High-throughput TCR immunosequencing, statistical association of individual TCRs with disease status, and machine learning were combined to predict cytomegalovirus infection status. A separate validation cohort of approximately 130 different subjects was used in addition to the approximately 610-subject first cohort. To decide whether each TCR beta V gene segment behaved as functional or pseudogenic, an earlier analysis of fewer than 750 of the donors relied on high-throughput TCR beta sequencing. Across 300 to 500 genotyped donors of the cohort, an average of 235,054 unique TCR beta nucleotide sequences per donor were sequenced, and roughly a sixth of those sequences were non-productive. The study was designed to test whether signatures of past pathogen exposure could be identified by cataloging public T cell receptors. Rather than drawing on any new phenotypic data, the later analysis identified candidate immune exposures from TCR beta sequences and the way those sequences occurred across donors. All discovery cohort repertoires had been generated using a single sequencing platform. Roughly five DR-DQ haplotypes were treated as single units for association and clustering because of strong linkage in the cohort. Donor age, sex, ethnicity and CMV serostatus were compiled together with the repertoire data. To study patterns of TCR occurrence, a later analysis re-analyzed previously published TCR beta repertoires from several hundred donors and added high-resolution HLA genotyping. Using immunosequencing, the study profiled T cell repertoires from about 610 subjects and related those repertoires to cytomegalovirus serostatus. A later genetic analysis used genome-wide SNP genotypes for about three fifths of the 666 donors, treating that subset as a discovery cohort.

Overall study outcomes, separate from this receptor: The 87-base-pair reads could not distinguish some IMGT-functional V segments, including TRBV6-2 and TRBV6-3, so those segments were excluded. A later analysis found that HLA-associated TCR beta chains were more clonally expanded and had lower generation probabilities than equally common non-associated chains. In a later genetic analysis, a missense DCLRE1C variant was associated with V-gene and J-gene trimming of TCR beta chains, and the association was replicated in an independent cohort. Correlated functional status among segregating V segments might be attributable to linkage disequilibrium, but an unknown experimental factor could not be ruled out. A later analysis found that most CMV-associated TCR beta chains appeared HLA-restricted, with HLA associations seemingly driven largely by CMV exposure. In the study, 150 to 200 TCR beta chains were listed as associated with cytomegalovirus. Several of the top co-occurrence clusters appeared to be linked to parvovirus B19, influenza, CMV and Epstein-Barr virus, according to a later analysis. Because counts were too low, some 17 rarely observed V segments, including chromosome 9 orphons, were excluded from the earlier analysis of fewer than 650 of the donors. In vitro tests confirmed that a few of the cytomegalovirus-associated TCR beta chains recognize cytomegalovirus antigens. For the cohort, immune exposure information was limited to CMV serostatus. A group of highly shared sequence variants was considered likely to be a technical artifact of the sequencing pipeline. Sequencing depth was assumed to be roughly uniform across donors in the presence/absence analyses, though that assumption may not hold. Strong co-occurrence of HLA alleles, especially DR and DQ, made assigning TCR associations to individual alleles difficult. Compared with the 666-donor mean, donors in an Asian-associated ancestry cluster had fewer N-insertions in productive TCRs, according to a later genetic analysis. Most TCR sequences were seen in very few donors, while some public TCRs were found in many individuals. Because HLA typing was missing for some donors at each locus, association tests included only the typed subset. In a later analysis, 15,000 to 20,000 TCR beta sequences were associated with specific HLA alleles at a false discovery rate of 0.05. A further reported finding was that TCR beta sequences accurately predicted the HLA-A and HLA-B alleles for most subjects in the first cohort. In an earlier analysis of some 500 of the donors, most TCR beta V segments appeared in productive rearrangements about 87% or about 30% of the time, broadly matching IMGT annotations. This cohort had only TCR beta chains sequenced, and the lack of alpha or paired-chain data limited which features could be detected. The classifier was reported to diagnose cytomegalovirus status with high specificity and sensitivity in both the original cohort and the validation cohort. According to the authors, the approach could potentially be generalized to other disease states and immunological phenotypes. According to a later analysis, TCR association rates differed among HLA loci, with DRB1 alleles showing the most associated TCRs and HLA-C alleles showing the fewest.

This clone has just one count. No antigen is known for it. No clone much larger than this one lies a single base away; base qualities are absent. Reading the germline V gene gives CDR1 SGHTA and CDR2 FQGTGA. At the junction V is shortened by 0 bases and J by 10 bases, with 10 bases in between. Counted from cysteine to phenylalanine, this CDR3 has 13 amino acids. Solely the CDR3 DNA is kept, with 39 bases framed from the first base. The method behind the library was the immunoSEQ multiplex PCR assay. For the multiplex PCR, a mixture combining 60 forward primers for TCR Vbeta segments and 13 reverse primers for TCR Jbeta segments was used. The CDR3 region of rearranged TCR beta genes was amplified from genomic DNA by a multiplex PCR assay. The amplified TCR beta libraries were sequenced on the Illumina HiSeq System as 87-base-pair reads. Per the original workflow: A later analysis tallied 80 million to 95 million unique TCR beta chains across the 640 or so repertoires, and some 10 million of those chains were shared by two or more donors. Raw reads were error-corrected and collapsed into unique sequences with a nearest-neighbor algorithm that merged closely related sequences to remove PCR and sequencing errors. V, D and J gene segments were assigned by aligning CDR3 sequences to IMGT reference sequences. For a sequence to be retained, a match of at least six nucleotides to both a V gene segment and a J gene segment was required. A rearrangement was called productive if the CDR3 had no stop codons and remained in frame with V and J, and every other rearrangement was called non-productive. Following IMGT convention, CDR3 was defined as the stretch from the second conserved V-encoded cysteine up to the conserved J-encoded phenylalanine. The earlier analysis of 550 to 650 of the donors excluded any sequence lacking an unambiguous match to a single V gene segment. An earlier analysis of 550 to 650 of the donors classified V segments as functional when productive rearrangements were above 56.7% and as segregating when the standard deviation between donors was above 5%. A statistical classification framework was built for diagnosing cytomegalovirus status from the catalog of TCR beta chain sequences. In a later analysis, V and J genes were assigned by comparing TCR nucleotide sequences against IMGT/GENE-DB human TR gene sequences. In a later analysis, CDR3 sequences and most-parsimonious VDJ recombination scenarios were assigned using the TCRdist pipeline. In a later analysis, each TCR beta chain was defined by its CDR3 amino acid sequence together with its V-gene family, and reads without a unique V-gene family were excluded. A later analysis removed 592 highly shared, low-generation-probability nucleotide sequences to deal with suspected cross-contamination and a sequencing artifact. A later analysis calculated a clonal expansion index for each public chain from normalized within-repertoire ranks of inferred template counts. Generation probabilities in a later analysis came from a VDJ recombination model fitted to out-of-frame rearrangements, and those results were checked against IGoR. In a later analysis, TCR-TCR, TCR-HLA and TCR-CMV co-occurrence was scored with hypergeometric tests, and a repertoire-size bias correction was applied to TCR pairs. A later analysis estimated false discovery rates by permuting HLA or CMV assignments 20 times. In a later analysis, co-occurring TCRs were grouped using DBSCAN, with TCRdist sequence similarity added in when clustering inside HLA-allele-positive subsets. Co-occurrence clustering excluded repertoires with fewer than 30,000 or more than 120,000 public chains, plus five with anomalous nucleotide sharing. Entries here come from immuneACCESS through TCRdb and include only in-frame sequences with V and J called. Some clones fail to appear in such tables; in the studies checked, an unresolved V gene covers under half of the shortfall, and the cause of the remainder is unknown. The DNA was the basis for D and trimming; V, J and clone size are from that table. In all, the sample holds hundreds of thousands of clones, and around 79% of those were seen once. Of the sample, roughly 1.9% is held by the ten largest clones.

In total, 630 or so healthy bone marrow donors made up the cohort. Cohort members were all nominally healthy when sampled, although unrecorded immune exposures were likely present. The donor was CMV seronegative and belonged to the group of 350 to 400 seronegative cohort members. Each donor provided a peripheral blood sample, and peripheral blood mononuclear cells were used for TCR beta sequencing. The Qiagen DNeasy Blood Extraction Kit was used to extract genomic DNA from the blood cell samples. The receptor was derived from a male donor in good health and CMV-seronegative. The sequenced material came from PBMCs. The V and J genes are TRBV7-3 and TRBJ1-5; a confident D gene designation cannot be given. The DNA is TGTGCCAGCAGCTTAACCGCTCTAACCCCCCAGCATTTT. Its product reads: CASSLTALTPQHF.